The next 10 T cell receptor beta chains were all read from a single sample in a study of cytomegalovirus exposure and HLA in healthy donors. Assay used: immunoSEQ multiplex PCR; TCRdb lists only in-frame clones, some missing. This table has roughly 180,000 clones, more than 75% appearing once. Sequencing was performed on PBMCs. The receptors shown here come from a man in his thirties or forties in good health and CMV-seropositive.

This clone has just a few counts. The chain joins TRBV11-2 to TRBJ1-1; the D is unclear. Trimming shortened V by 5 bases and J by 1 base, and 8 bases separated the two germline ends. Per the germline V gene, CDR1 is SGHAT and CDR2 is FQNNGV. The CDR3 has 13 residues. The DNA for the CDR3 is TGTGCCAGCAGCCCCCGTGCGAACACTGAAGCTTTCTTT. Amino acids: CASSPRANTEAFF.

This clone was recorded only once. This chain connects TRBV6-6 to TRBJ2-1; 7 positions match TRBD1. Trimming at V came to 3 bases and at J to 3 bases, leaving 2 bases not matched to a gene. Germline assignment: CDR1 MNHNY and CDR2 SVGAGI (reference sequence). The length of the CDR3 is 14 residues. CDR3 bases: TGTGCCAGCAGTTATAGGGACAGCTACAATGAGCAGTTCTTC. The encoded protein is CASSYRDSYNEQFF.

This sequence joins TRBV7-3 and TRBJ2-6; no clear D gene. The CDR3 spans 16 residues. The germline V and J ends were trimmed by 3 bases and 0 bases, with 9 bases remaining between them. Germline V gene sequence: CDR1 SGHTA, CDR2 FQGTGA. The CDR3 DNA is TGTGCCAGCAGCTTTCGCTACAGCTCTGGGGCCAACGTCCTGACTTTC. Its protein is CASSFRYSSGANVLTF.

This clone was observed a handful of times. The chain couples TRBV11-3 to TRBJ1-6; D gene ambiguous. Deletions cut 1 base from V and 14 bases from J, with 6 bases between. Germline V gene data show CDR1 as SGHNT and CDR2 as YENEEA. The CDR3 runs 11 residues. The CDR3 sequence: CASSLGGSLHF. DNA for the CDR3: TGTGCCAGCAGCTTAGGTGGATCCCTCCACTTT.

V is TRBV13 and J is TRBJ2-2, with D possibly TRBD2 on 6 matching bases. Trimming pared 4 bases from V and 8 bases from J, leaving 8 bases between. The length of the CDR3 is 12 residues. CDR1 and CDR2 (germline): PRHDT, FYEKMQ (reference sequence). CDR3 sequence (DNA): TGTGCCAGCAGCTACCGGGGGGGGGAGCTGTTTTTT. Amino acid sequence: CASSYRGGELFF.

In this sample, this clone turned up many times. V and J are TRBV27 and TRBJ2-7, with D possibly being TRBD2 (6 bases). This CDR3 is built from 14 residues. The V gene lost 2 bases and the J gene lost 6 bases, with 14 bases spanning the gap. Germline V gives CDR1 MNHEY, CDR2 SMNVEV (reference sequence). In nucleotides, the CDR3 is TGTGCCAGCAGTTTAGGGCTAGCGCAGGGCGAGCAGTACTTC. This codes for CASSLGLAQGEQYF.

The CDR3 DNA reads TGTGCCAGCCACGGTACTAGCGGGCACAGTTCCTACAATGAGCAGTTCTTC. Translated, it gives CASHGTSGHSSYNEQFF. This sequence joins TRBV9 and TRBJ2-1; 9 bases agree with TRBD2. The germline V gene has CDR1 SGDLS and CDR2 YYNGEE. V shed 7 bases and J 1 base; nucleotides not matched to a gene: 12. CDR3 length equals 17 residues.

This clone was found once. This rearrangement joins TRBV27 to TRBJ1-1; 7 nucleotides line up with TRBD1. This CDR3 comprises 13 residues. The V gene's germline CDR1 is MNHEY and CDR2 SMNVEV (reference sequence). The junction had 2 bases not matched to a gene; V was cut back by 6 bases and J by 1 base. The CDR3 nucleotides read TGTGCCAGCAGGCCAGGGGGGAACACTGAAGCTTTCTTT. Translated: CASRPGGNTEAFF.

The V and J genes are TRBV10-3 and TRBJ1-1, with unresolved D. The CDR3 length is 13 residues. Germline loops: CDR1 ENHRY, CDR2 SYGVKD. The V and J ends lost 3 bases and 6 bases respectively, with 11 bases between them. For the CDR3, the DNA is TGTGCCATCAGTGACCTGGTCTGGGCTGAAGCTTTCTTT. It codes for CAISDLVWAEAFF.

The chain employs TRBV19 and TRBJ2-7; weak D call: TRBD1 (6 bases). The CDR3 consists of 15 residues. Deletions cut 6 bases from V and 2 bases from J, with 17 bases between. From germline, CDR1 is LNHDA and CDR2 SQIVND (reference sequence). CDR3 protein: CASSPVGAGAYEQYF. The CDR3 coding sequence is TGTGCCAGTAGCCCCGTGGGGGCCGGGGCCTACGAGCAGTACTTC. Using reference TRBV19 and TRBJ2-7 for the parts outside the CDR3, the full variable domain is DGGITQSPKYLFRKEGQNVTLSCEQNLNHDAMYWYRQDPGQGLRLIYYSQIVNDFQKGDIAEGYSVSREKKESFPLTVTSAQKNPTAFYLCASSPVGAGAYEQYFGPGTRLTVT.